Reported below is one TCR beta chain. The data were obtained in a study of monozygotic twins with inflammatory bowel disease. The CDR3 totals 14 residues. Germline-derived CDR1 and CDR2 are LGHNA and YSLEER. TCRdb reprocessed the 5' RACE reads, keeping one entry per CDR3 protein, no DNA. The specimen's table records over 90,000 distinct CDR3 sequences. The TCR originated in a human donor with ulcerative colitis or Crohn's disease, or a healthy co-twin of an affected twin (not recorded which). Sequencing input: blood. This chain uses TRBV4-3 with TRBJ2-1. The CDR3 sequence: CASSQDRGIREQFF.